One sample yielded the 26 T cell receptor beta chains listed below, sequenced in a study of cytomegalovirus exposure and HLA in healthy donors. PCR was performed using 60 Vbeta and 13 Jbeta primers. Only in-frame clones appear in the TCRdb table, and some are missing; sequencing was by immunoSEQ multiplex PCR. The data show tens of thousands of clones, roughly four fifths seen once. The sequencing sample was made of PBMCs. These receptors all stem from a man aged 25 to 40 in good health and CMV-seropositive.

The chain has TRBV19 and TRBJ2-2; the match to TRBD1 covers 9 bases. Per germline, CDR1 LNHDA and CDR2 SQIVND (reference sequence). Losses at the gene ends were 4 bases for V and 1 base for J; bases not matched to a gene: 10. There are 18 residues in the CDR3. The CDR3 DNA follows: TGTGCCAGTAGTAAAGGAGGGCCGGGACAGGGGAACACCGGGGAGCTGTTTTTT. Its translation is CASSKGGPGQGNTGELFF. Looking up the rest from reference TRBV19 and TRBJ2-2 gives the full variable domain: DGGITQSPKYLFRKEGQNVTLSCEQNLNHDAMYWYRQDPGQGLRLIYYSQIVNDFQKGDIAEGYSVSREKKESFPLTVTSAQKNPTAFYLCASSKGGPGQGNTGELFFGEGSRLTVL.

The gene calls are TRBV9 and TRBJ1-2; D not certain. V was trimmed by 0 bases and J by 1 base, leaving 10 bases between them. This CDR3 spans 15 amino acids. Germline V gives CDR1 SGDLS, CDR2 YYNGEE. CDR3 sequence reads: CASSVDGRYNYGYTF. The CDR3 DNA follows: TGTGCCAGCAGCGTAGATGGCAGATATAACTATGGCTACACCTTC. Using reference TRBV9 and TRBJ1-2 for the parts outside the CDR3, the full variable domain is DSGVTQTPKHLITATGQRVTLRCSPRSGDLSVYWYQQSLDQGLQFLIQYYNGEERAKGNILERFSAQQFPDLHSELNLSSLELGDSALYFCASSVDGRYNYGYTFGSGTRLTVV.

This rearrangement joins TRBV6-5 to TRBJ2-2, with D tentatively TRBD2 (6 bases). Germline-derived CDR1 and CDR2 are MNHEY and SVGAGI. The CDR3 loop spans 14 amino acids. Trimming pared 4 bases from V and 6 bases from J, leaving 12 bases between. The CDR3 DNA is TGTGCCAGCAGTTCCCTCCCGGGGGCCGGGGAGCTGTTTTTT. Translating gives CASSSLPGAGELFF.

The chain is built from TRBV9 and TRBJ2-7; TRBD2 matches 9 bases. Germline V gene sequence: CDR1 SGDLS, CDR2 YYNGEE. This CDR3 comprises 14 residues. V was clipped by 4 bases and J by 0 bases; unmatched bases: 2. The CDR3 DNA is TGTGCCAGCAGCCGTAGCGGGAGCTCCTACGAGCAGTACTTC. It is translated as CASSRSGSSYEQYF.

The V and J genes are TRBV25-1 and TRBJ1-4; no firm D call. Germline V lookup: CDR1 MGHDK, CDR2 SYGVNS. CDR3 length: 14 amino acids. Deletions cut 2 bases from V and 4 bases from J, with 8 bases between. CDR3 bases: TGTGCCAGCAGTGAACCGGGTCTTAATGAAAAACTGTTTTTT. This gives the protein CASSEPGLNEKLFF.

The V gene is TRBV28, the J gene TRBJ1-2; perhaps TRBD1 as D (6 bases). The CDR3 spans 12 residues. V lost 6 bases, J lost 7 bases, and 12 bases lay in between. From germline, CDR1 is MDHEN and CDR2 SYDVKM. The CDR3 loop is CASSTGLVGYTF. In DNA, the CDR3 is TGTGCCAGCAGCACAGGGTTAGTTGGCTACACCTTC.

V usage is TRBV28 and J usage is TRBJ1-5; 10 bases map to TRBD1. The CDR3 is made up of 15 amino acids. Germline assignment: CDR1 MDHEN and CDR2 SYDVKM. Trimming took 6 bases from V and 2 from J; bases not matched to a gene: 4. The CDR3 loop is CASRDRGPGNQPQHF. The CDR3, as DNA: TGTGCCAGCAGAGACAGGGGGCCTGGCAATCAGCCCCAGCATTTT.

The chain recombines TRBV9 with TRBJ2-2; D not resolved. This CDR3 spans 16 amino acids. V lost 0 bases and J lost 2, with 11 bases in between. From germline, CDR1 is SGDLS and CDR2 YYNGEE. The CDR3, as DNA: TGTGCCAGCAGCGTAGCTTGGCTCAGTAACACCGGGGAGCTGTTTTTT. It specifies CASSVAWLSNTGELFF. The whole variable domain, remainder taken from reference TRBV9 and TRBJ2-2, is DSGVTQTPKHLITATGQRVTLRCSPRSGDLSVYWYQQSLDQGLQFLIQYYNGEERAKGNILERFSAQQFPDLHSELNLSSLELGDSALYFCASSVAWLSNTGELFFGEGSRLTVL.

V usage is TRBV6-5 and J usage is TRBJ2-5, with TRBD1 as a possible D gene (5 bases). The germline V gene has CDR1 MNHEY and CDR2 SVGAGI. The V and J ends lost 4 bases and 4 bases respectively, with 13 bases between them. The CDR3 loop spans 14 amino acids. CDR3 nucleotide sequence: TGTGCCAGCAGTTTTCTGGCAGGGCGAGAGACCCAGTACTTC. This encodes CASSFLAGRETQYF.

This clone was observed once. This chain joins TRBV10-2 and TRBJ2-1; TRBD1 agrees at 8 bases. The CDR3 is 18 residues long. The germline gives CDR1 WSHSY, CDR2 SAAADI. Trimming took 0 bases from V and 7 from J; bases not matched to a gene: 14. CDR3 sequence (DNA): TGCGCCAGCAGTGAGTCGGGACGATCAGGCTACAGGGGGAATGAGCAGTTCTTC. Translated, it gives CASSESGRSGYRGNEQFF.

Here the CDR3 reads CASRSTGVGGELFF. CDR3 DNA sequence: TGTGCCAGCAGATCTACAGGGGTCGGCGGGGAGCTGTTTTTT. The V gene is TRBV6-4, the J gene TRBJ2-2; 7 bases are a match to TRBD1. The CDR3 has 14 residues. Unmatched junction bases numbered 8, after V lost 6 bases and J lost 7 bases. CDR1 and CDR2 from the germline V gene are MRHNA and SNTAGT.

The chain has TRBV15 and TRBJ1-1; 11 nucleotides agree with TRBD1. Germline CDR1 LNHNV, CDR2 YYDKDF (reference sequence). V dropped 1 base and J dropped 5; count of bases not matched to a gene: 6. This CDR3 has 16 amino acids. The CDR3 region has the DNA TGTGCCACCAGCAGAGTCAGCGGGACAGGGGGGACTGAAGCTTTCTTT. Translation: CATSRVSGTGGTEAFF.

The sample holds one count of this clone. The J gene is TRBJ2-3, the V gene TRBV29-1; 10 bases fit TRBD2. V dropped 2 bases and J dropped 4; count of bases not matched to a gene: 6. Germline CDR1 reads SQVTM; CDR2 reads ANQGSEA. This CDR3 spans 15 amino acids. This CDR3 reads CSVERGLASSDTQYF. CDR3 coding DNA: TGCAGCGTTGAAAGGGGACTAGCGAGTTCAGATACGCAGTATTTT.

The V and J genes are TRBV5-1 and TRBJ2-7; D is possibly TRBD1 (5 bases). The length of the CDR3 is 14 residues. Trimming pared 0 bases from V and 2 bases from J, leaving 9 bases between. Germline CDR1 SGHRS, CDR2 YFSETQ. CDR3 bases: TGCGCCAGCAGCTTGGGTGGACAAACCTACGAGCAGTACTTC. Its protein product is CASSLGGQTYEQYF.

The CDR3 is CASSRVASGSGVGEQFF. The CDR3 DNA reads as TGCGCCAGCAGCCGAGTGGCTAGCGGGAGCGGGGTGGGTGAGCAGTTCTTC. The gene calls are TRBV5-1 and TRBJ2-1; 10 bases are a match to TRBD2. CDR1 and CDR2 (germline): SGHRS, YFSETQ. The length of the CDR3 is 17 residues. Losses at the gene ends were 4 bases for V and 9 bases for J; bases not matched to a gene: 16.

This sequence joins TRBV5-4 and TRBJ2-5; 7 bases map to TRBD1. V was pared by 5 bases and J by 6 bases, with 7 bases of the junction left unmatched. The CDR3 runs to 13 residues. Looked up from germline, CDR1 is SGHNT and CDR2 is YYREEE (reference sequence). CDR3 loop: CASRGPGGQTQYF. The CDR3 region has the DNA TGTGCCAGCAGGGGCCCAGGGGGACAGACCCAGTACTTC.

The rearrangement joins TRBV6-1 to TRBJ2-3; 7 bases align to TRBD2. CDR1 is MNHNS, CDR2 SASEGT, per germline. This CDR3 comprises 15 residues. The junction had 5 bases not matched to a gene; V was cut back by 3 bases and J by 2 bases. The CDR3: CASSDRLAVTDTQYF. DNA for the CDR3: TGTGCCAGCAGTGATCGGCTAGCGGTCACAGATACGCAGTATTTT.

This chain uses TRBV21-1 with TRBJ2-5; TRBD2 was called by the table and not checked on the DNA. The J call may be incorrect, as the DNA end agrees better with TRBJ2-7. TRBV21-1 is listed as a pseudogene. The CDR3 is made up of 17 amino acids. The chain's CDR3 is CASSKARVLAGLHEQYF. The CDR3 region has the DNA TGTGCCAGCAGCAAAGCGCGGGTCCTAGCGGGACTACACGAGCAGTACTTC.

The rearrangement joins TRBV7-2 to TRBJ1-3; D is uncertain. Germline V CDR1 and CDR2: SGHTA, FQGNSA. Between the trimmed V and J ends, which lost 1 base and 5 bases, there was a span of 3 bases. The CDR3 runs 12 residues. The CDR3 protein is CASSLVRNTIYF. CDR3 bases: TGTGCCAGCAGCTTAGTCAGAAACACCATATATTTT.

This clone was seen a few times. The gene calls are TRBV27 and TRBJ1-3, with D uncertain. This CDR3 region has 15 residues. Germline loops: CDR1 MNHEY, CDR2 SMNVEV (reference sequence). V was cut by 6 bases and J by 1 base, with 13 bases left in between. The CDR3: CASSPSPLSGNTIYF. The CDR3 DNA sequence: TGTGCCAGCAGCCCCTCCCCCCTTTCTGGAAACACCATATATTTT.

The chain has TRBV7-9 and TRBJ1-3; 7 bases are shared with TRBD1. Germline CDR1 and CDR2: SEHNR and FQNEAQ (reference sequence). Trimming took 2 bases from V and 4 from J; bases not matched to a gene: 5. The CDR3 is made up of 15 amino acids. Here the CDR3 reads CASSLMSGGGNTIYF. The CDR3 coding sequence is TGTGCCAGCAGCTTAATGTCAGGGGGAGGAAACACCATATATTTT.

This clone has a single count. For the CDR3, the DNA is TGCGCCAGCAGCGAGAACAGGGGGCGTATAGGTGAAAAACTGTTTTTT. Amino acids: CASSENRGRIGEKLFF. The genes are TRBV5-1 and TRBJ1-4, with 9 nucleotides matching TRBD1. V was clipped by 4 bases and J by 7 bases; unmatched bases: 11. Germline CDR1 is SGHRS and CDR2 is YFSETQ. The CDR3 extends over 16 amino acids.

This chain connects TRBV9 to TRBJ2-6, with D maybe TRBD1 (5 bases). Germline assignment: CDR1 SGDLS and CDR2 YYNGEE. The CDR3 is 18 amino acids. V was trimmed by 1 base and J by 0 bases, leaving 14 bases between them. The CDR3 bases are TGTGCCAGCAGCGTAACCGGACATTCCAGCTCTGGGGCCAACGTCCTGACTTTC. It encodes CASSVTGHSSSGANVLTF.

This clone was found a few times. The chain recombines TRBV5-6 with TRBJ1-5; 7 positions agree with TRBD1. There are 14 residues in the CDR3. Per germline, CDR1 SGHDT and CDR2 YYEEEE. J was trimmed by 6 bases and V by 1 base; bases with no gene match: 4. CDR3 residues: CASSLSTGSQPQHF. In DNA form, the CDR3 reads TGTGCCAGCAGCTTGTCGACAGGGAGTCAGCCCCAGCATTTT.

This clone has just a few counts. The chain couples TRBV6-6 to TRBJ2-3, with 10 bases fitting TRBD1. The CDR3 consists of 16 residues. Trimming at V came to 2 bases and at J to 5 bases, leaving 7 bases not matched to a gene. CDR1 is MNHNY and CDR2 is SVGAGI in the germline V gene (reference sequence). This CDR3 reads CASSYLGQGWLDTQYF. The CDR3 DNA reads TGTGCCAGCAGTTACCTGGGACAGGGGTGGTTAGATACGCAGTATTTT.

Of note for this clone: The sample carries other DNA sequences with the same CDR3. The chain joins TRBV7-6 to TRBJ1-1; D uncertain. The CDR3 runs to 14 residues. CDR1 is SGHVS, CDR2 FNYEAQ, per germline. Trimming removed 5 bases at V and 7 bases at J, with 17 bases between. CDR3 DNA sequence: TGTGCCAGCAGCCTTGGGTGGGAGGCCGGTGAAGCTTTCTTT. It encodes CASSLGWEAGEAFF.